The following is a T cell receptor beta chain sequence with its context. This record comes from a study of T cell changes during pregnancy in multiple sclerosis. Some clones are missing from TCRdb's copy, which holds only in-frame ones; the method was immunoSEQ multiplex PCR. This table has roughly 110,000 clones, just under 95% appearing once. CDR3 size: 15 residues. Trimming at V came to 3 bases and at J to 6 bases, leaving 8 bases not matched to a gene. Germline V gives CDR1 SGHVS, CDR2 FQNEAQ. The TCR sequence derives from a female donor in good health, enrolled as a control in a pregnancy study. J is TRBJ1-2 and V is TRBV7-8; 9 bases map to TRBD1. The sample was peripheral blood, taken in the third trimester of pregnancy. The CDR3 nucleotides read TGTGCCAGCAGCTTTCAACCGGGACAGGGCAATGGCTACACCTTC. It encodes CASSFQPGQGNGYTF.